This T cell receptor beta chain was retrieved from a study of cytomegalovirus exposure and HLA in healthy donors. Vbeta (60) and Jbeta (13) primers were used in the PCR. Produced via immunoSEQ multiplex PCR; TCRdb's table is partial and in-frame only. The sample has 100,000 to 150,000 clones, approximately 81% seen once; the top ten hold 3% to 4%. This clone has just a few counts. The germline CDR1 and CDR2 sequences are SGHTA and FQGNSA. This CDR3 region has 15 residues. V lost 5 bases, J lost 8 bases, and 6 bases stayed unmatched. The chain employs TRBV7-2 and TRBJ1-4; 12 positions match TRBD1. The TCR was taken from a man in his late teens or twenties in good health and CMV-seropositive. Sequenced: PBMCs. Written as DNA, the CDR3 is TGTGCCAGCAGCGTACCAGGGACAGGGGGCGAAAAACTGTTTTTT. This sequence encodes CASSVPGTGGEKLFF.